The 5 T cell receptor beta chains in this list originate from one sample, sequenced in a study of T cells in tuberculosis (dated by TCRdb to the late 2010s). The library came from the immunoSEQ multiplex PCR assay. TCRdb retrieved this table from immuneACCESS and kept in-frame rearrangements only. Not all clones are present; in checked studies, unresolved V genes account for under half, and no reason is known for the remainder. The sample contains more than 30,000 clones, 95% to 97% of them found a single time. The ten largest clones represent 6.2% of the sample. The sample consisted of PBMCs. Receptors were obtained from a donor aged 10-30 years with latent tuberculosis or without tuberculosis infection.

This chain joins TRBV4-1 and TRBJ2-7; perhaps TRBD2 as D (6 bases). Germline values: CDR1 MGHRA, CDR2 YSYEKL. CDR3 length equals 14 residues. Trimming pared 4 bases from V and 3 bases from J, leaving 13 bases between. CDR3 DNA sequence: TGCGCCAGCAGCCCAACCACGGGACTCTACGAGCAGTACTTC. It translates to CASSPTTGLYEQYF.

The genes are TRBV2 and TRBJ1-1, with D perhaps TRBD1 (6 bases). CDR1 and CDR2 from the germline V gene are SNHLY and FYNNEI. The CDR3 runs to 13 residues. The ends were cut back, 7 bases at V and 5 bases at J, with 14 bases in the middle. The CDR3 nucleotides are TGTGCCAGCACAAACGAGGGGGAGACTGAAGCTTTCTTT. Translation gives CASTNEGETEAFF. The complete variable domain, with remaining parts taken from reference TRBV2 and TRBJ1-1, reads EPEVTQTPSHQVTQMGQEVILRCVPISNHLYFYWYRQILGQKVEFLVSFYNNEISEKSEIFDDQFSVERPDGSNFTLKIRSTKLEDSAMYFCASTNEGETEAFFGQGTRLTVV.

The chain recombines TRBV7-9 with TRBJ2-1, with TRBD2 identical over 7 bases. The germline CDR1 and CDR2 sequences are SEHNR and FQNEAQ (reference sequence). With 1 base clipped from V and 6 bases from J, the junction kept 15 bases outside the gene matches. This CDR3 spans 18 amino acids. Here the CDR3 reads CASSLGRDLAVVGNEQFF. In DNA, the CDR3 is TGTGCCAGCAGCTTAGGGCGGGATCTAGCGGTAGTCGGCAATGAGCAGTTCTTC.

The CDR3 loop is CASSLGSWAHQVPQYF. The CDR3 nucleotides are TGTGCCAGCAGCTTAGGAAGCTGGGCACACCAAGTTCCCCAGTACTTC. This chain joins TRBV11-2 and TRBJ2-5; D is unresolved. Trimming took off 1 base at V and 9 bases at J, with 21 bases between the two ends. CDR1 and CDR2 (germline): SGHAT, FQNNGV. The CDR3 loop spans 16 amino acids.

This chain uses TRBV6-1 with TRBJ1-5, with 9 bases aligning to TRBD1. This CDR3 region has 15 residues. Germline CDR1 and CDR2: MNHNS and SASEGT. V was clipped by 0 bases and J by 7 bases; unmatched bases: 4. CDR3 region: CASSEATGGWQPQHF. The CDR3 DNA reads TGTGCCAGCAGTGAAGCGACAGGGGGATGGCAGCCCCAGCATTTT.